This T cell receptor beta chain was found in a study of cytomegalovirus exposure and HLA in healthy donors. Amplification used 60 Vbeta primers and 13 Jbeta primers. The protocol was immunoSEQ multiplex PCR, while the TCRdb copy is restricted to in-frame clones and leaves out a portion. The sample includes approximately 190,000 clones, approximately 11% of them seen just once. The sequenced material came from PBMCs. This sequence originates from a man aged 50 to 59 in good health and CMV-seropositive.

The CDR3 DNA reads as TGTGCCAGCACAACAGGGCAGGGTGGCTACACCTTC. It yields the protein CASTTGQGGYTF. This sequence joins TRBV25-1 and TRBJ1-2; D perhaps matches TRBD1 (6 bases). Trimming removed 7 bases at V and 7 bases at J, with 13 bases between. The CDR3 is 12 amino acids. The germline V gene encodes CDR1 MGHDK and CDR2 SYGVNS.